This is a list of T cell receptor beta chains from one sample in a study of T-cell memory formation after mild COVID-19. TCRdb used MiXCR to reprocess the 5' RACE reads, holding one entry per CDR3 protein. This sample carries under 450,000 distinct CDR3 sequences, approximately 15% of them seen once, and the ten largest clones take 20% to 25%. The sequencing sample was made of PBMCs or a T cell subset sorted from them (not recorded which). The receptors derive from a man in his late teens or twenties who had mild COVID-19 (a few samples of this study predate the infection). Cell type and time point are not known. CDR3s include the opening cysteine and the closing phenylalanine or tryptophan. Each record gives: V gene, clone size, D gene, J gene, CDR3 protein, CDR3 DNA. D genes are given only for firm matches. Clone size is stated in some rows and not others, as once, few, many or a class when expanded.

>TRBV4-1|few|.|TRBJ1-2
CASSQELGQISRYGYTF
TGCGCCAGCAGCCAAGAGTTAGGGCAGATAAGCCGCTATGGCTACACCTTC
>TRBV7-9|many|.|TRBJ2-3
CASHRDQYTDTQYF
TGTGCCAGCCACCGGGACCAATACACAGATACGCAGTATTTT
>TRBV10-2|many|.|TRBJ2-3
CASGSSYRTDTQYF
TGCGCCAGCGGCTCCTCCTATAGAACAGATACGCAGTATTTT
>TRBV7-8|.|.|TRBJ2-7
CASSSNLFDTSYEQYF
TGTGCCAGCAGCTCCAATCTTTTCGACACGTCCTACGAGCAGTACTTC
>TRBV11-2|few|.|TRBJ2-3
CASSLRQGGLVTQYF
TGTGCCAGCAGCTTAAGGCAGGGAGGTCTCGTTACGCAGTATTTT
>TRBV7-2|few|.|TRBJ2-5
CASSFFGTQYF
TGTGCCAGCAGCTTTTTTGGGACCCAGTACTTC
>TRBV5-6|few|TRBD2|TRBJ2-1
CASSLAIAGGNGEQFF
TGTGCCAGCAGCTTGGCCATAGCGGGGGGGAATGGTGAGCAGTTCTTC
>TRBV14|.|.|TRBJ2-7
CASSPRVGGGLYEQYF
TGTGCCAGCAGCCCTCGGGTGGGGGGAGGTTTATACGAGCAGTACTTC
>TRBV7-2|.|.|TRBJ1-3
CASTSAYSGNTIYF
TGTGCCAGCACCTCGGCGTACTCTGGAAACACCATATATTTT
>TRBV4-1|.|TRBD1|TRBJ1-5
CASSHLGQGGQPQHF
TGCGCCAGCAGCCACCTAGGACAGGGAGGTCAGCCCCAGCATTTT
>TRBV7-3|.|.|TRBJ2-2
CASSPVAGTGELFF
TGTGCCAGCAGCCCTGTGGCGGGCACCGGGGAGCTGTTTTTT
>TRBV18|few|TRBD1|TRBJ1-2
CASSPQGQNYGYTF
TGTGCCAGCTCACCGCAGGGACAGAACTATGGCTACACCTTC
>TRBV4-2|many|.|TRBJ1-2
CASSPTVDYGYTF
TGTGCCAGCAGCCCCACGGTGGACTATGGCTACACCTTC
>TRBV6-6|few|.|TRBJ2-3
CASSWGTRGTDTQYF
TGTGCCAGCAGTTGGGGGACACGCGGCACAGATACGCAGTATTTT
>TRBV5-1|.|.|TRBJ1-2
CASSLDLLLYGYTF
TGCGCCAGCAGCTTGGACCTTCTCCTCTATGGCTACACCTTC
>TRBV4-3|few|.|TRBJ1-4
CASSQGPGAIGEKLFF
TGCGCCAGCAGCCAAGGCCCGGGGGCGATCGGTGAAAAACTGTTTTTT
>TRBV27|few|.|TRBJ2-7
CASTSGVGDVSYEQYF
TGTGCCAGCACCTCGGGGGTCGGGGATGTGTCCTACGAGCAGTACTTC
>TRBV7-2|.|.|TRBJ2-5
CASSLGQAETQYF
TGTGCCAGCAGCTTAGGACAAGCCGAGACCCAGTACTTC
>TRBV27|.|.|TRBJ1-2
CASRQTLRGGNYGYTF
TGTGCCAGCAGGCAAACCCTACGGGGCGGTAACTATGGCTACACCTTC
>TRBV5-1|.|.|TRBJ2-5
CASSFPGVETQYF
TGCGCCAGCAGCTTTCCGGGGGTCGAGACCCAGTACTTC
>TRBV2|.|.|TRBJ1-1
CASSATFLNTEAFF
TGTGCCAGCAGTGCGACCTTCCTCAACACTGAAGCTTTCTTT
>TRBV5-1|many|.|TRBJ2-7
CARSHCSIYEQYF
TGCGCCAGATCCCACTGCTCCATCTACGAGCAGTACTTC
>TRBV4-1|few|.|TRBJ2-4
CASSQGRPFSVKNIQYF
TGCGCCAGCAGCCAAGGGCGACCCTTCTCTGTCAAAAACATTCAGTACTTC
>TRBV23-1|few|.|TRBJ2-7
CALLGAPWSCDEQYF
TGCGCCCTCCTGGGGGCCCCTTGGAGTTGCGACGAGCAGTACTTC
>TRBV7-3|.|.|TRBJ2-7
CASSPAAIDNLPLYEQYF
TGTGCCAGCAGCCCCGCGGCTATAGACAACCTACCCCTCTACGAGCAGTACTTC
>TRBV2|.|.|TRBJ1-2
CASSALWDQSYGYTF
TGTGCCAGCAGTGCTCTCTGGGATCAGTCCTATGGCTACACCTTC
>TRBV4-1|few|TRBD1|TRBJ1-5
CASSQDVTGINQPQHF
TGCGCCAGCAGCCAAGACGTGACAGGGATCAATCAGCCCCAGCATTTT
>TRBV5-5|many|.|TRBJ1-1
CASSFDYYEAFF
TGTGCCAGCAGCTTCGACTACTATGAAGCTTTCTTT
>TRBV12-3/TRBV12-4|.|.|TRBJ1-1
CASRRAVNTEAFF
TGTGCCAGCAGACGGGCCGTGAACACTGAAGCTTTCTTT
>TRBV19|few|.|TRBJ2-2
CAGSGVNTGELFF
TGTGCCGGGTCAGGGGTGAACACCGGGGAGCTGTTTTTT
>TRBV20-1|few|TRBD1|TRBJ2-5
CSARMRGPVETQYF
TGCAGTGCTAGGATGAGGGGGCCGGTCGAGACCCAGTACTTC